A single sample gave rise to the 29 T cell receptor beta chains below, sequenced in a study of blood T cell repertoires in COVID-19. Here immunoSEQ multiplex PCR was the method, and the copy in TCRdb shows in-frame clones only, minus some. The data show roughly 180,000 clones, 70% to 90% seen once. The sample consisted of peripheral blood. These TCRs come from a man aged 65-85 years with active or convalescent COVID-19.

The chain's CDR3 is CASSRGRVNEKLFF. The CDR3 DNA is TGCGCCAGCAGCCGGGGCAGGGTTAATGAAAAACTGTTTTTT. The chain couples TRBV4-3 to TRBJ1-4; D possibly corresponds to TRBD1 (5 bases). The V end was cut by 4 bases, the J end by 4 bases, with 10 bases between. Per germline, CDR1 LGHNA and CDR2 YSLEER. CDR3 length: 14 residues.

The chain carries TRBV19 and TRBJ1-4, with 8 bases matching TRBD1. CDR1 is LNHDA and CDR2 is SQIVND in the germline V gene (reference sequence). This CDR3 contains 14 residues. With V trimmed by 7 bases and J by 6 bases, 7 bases remained unmatched. CDR3 sequence (DNA): TGTGCCAGTACCTGGACAGGGCGGCATGAAAAACTGTTTTTT. Protein: CASTWTGRHEKLFF.

The rearrangement uses TRBV12-5 and TRBJ2-1; D uncertain. V shed 3 bases and J shed 0 bases, with 6 bases lying between them. This CDR3 has 14 residues. The V gene's germline CDR1 is LGHNT and CDR2 FRNRAP. Here the CDR3 reads CASGLWLSYNEQFF. CDR3 DNA sequence: TGTGCTAGTGGTTTATGGCTCTCCTACAATGAGCAGTTCTTC. Complete variable domain (other parts from reference TRBV12-5 and TRBJ2-1): DARVTQTPRHKVTEMGQEVTMRCQPILGHNTVFWYRQTMMQGLELLAYFRNRAPLDDSGMPKDRFSAEMPDATLATLKIQPSEPRDSAVYFCASGLWLSYNEQFFGPGTRLTVL.

J is TRBJ2-2 and V is TRBV28; no reliable D call. The CDR3 loop spans 14 amino acids. V lost 3 bases to trimming and J lost 6 bases, with 11 bases between them. CDR1 and CDR2 from the germline V gene are MDHEN and SYDVKM. CDR3 sequence (DNA): TGTGCCAGCAGTTTTCCTTTCCCTCCCGGGGAGCTGTTTTTT. Translated: CASSFPFPPGELFF.

The CDR3 is CATSRDGDRRGYTF. CDR3 DNA sequence: TGTGCCACCAGCAGAGACGGGGATCGCAGGGGCTACACCTTC. The rearrangement links TRBV15 to TRBJ1-2; no clear D gene. V lost 0 bases and J lost 8, with 13 bases in between. CDR1 and CDR2 (germline): LNHNV, YYDKDF (reference sequence). This CDR3 has 14 residues.

V gene TRBV3-1 (or the pseudogene TRBV3-2) combines with J gene TRBJ2-7; no reliable D call. Between the trimmed V and J ends, which lost 2 bases and 0 bases, there was a span of 8 bases. Germline CDR1 LGHDT, CDR2 YNNKEL (reference sequence). There are 14 residues in the CDR3. The chain's CDR3 is CASSQQLSSYEQYF. CDR3 nucleotides: TGTGCCAGCAGCCAACAGTTAAGCTCCTACGAGCAGTACTTC.

This clone was detected a few times. The V gene is TRBV9, the J gene TRBJ1-2; D perhaps matches TRBD1 (5 bases). This CDR3 has 12 residues. With 3 bases removed from V and 6 bases from J, the gap between germline ends came to 9 bases. Germline values: CDR1 SGDLS, CDR2 YYNGEE. The CDR3 DNA reads as TGTGCCAGCAGCGAATCAGGGAATGGCTACACCTTC. This translates into CASSESGNGYTF.

V gene TRBV2 combines with J gene TRBJ1-1; D is unclear. V was clipped by 5 bases and J by 3 bases, with 13 bases between them. The CDR3 contains 14 residues. CDR1 and CDR2 from the germline V gene are SNHLY and FYNNEI. The CDR3 DNA sequence: TGTGCCAGCAGTTTGGAGGGCGGCGACACTGAAGCTTTCTTT. The encoded protein is CASSLEGGDTEAFF. Complete variable domain (other parts from reference TRBV2 and TRBJ1-1): EPEVTQTPSHQVTQMGQEVILRCVPISNHLYFYWYRQILGQKVEFLVSFYNNEISEKSEIFDDQFSVERPDGSNFTLKIRSTKLEDSAMYFCASSLEGGDTEAFFGQGTRLTVV.

The J gene is TRBJ1-2, the V gene TRBV28; D remains unclear. Per germline, CDR1 MDHEN and CDR2 SYDVKM. The CDR3 extends over 12 amino acids. With 5 bases removed from V and 2 bases from J, the gap between germline ends came to 6 bases. The CDR3 is CASSDLNYGYTF. The CDR3 DNA is TGTGCCAGCAGTGATCTAAACTATGGCTACACCTTC.

This clone has a handful of counts. The V gene is TRBV24-1, the J gene TRBJ1-5; TRBD1 matches at 9 bases. The CDR3 runs to 14 residues. Trimming at V came to 6 bases and at J to 4 bases, leaving 3 bases not matched to a gene. Germline V gene data show CDR1 as KGHDR and CDR2 as SFDVKD. The DNA for the CDR3 is TGTGCCACCAGTCCCGGACAGGGGAATCAGCCCCAGCATTTT. Residues: CATSPGQGNQPQHF.

The chain has TRBV28 and TRBJ1-1; D gene uncertain. V lost 1 base and J lost 2, with 8 bases in between. From germline, CDR1 is MDHEN and CDR2 SYDVKM. The CDR3 contains 14 residues. CDR3 coding DNA: TGTGCCAGCAGTTTATTCGGGGTTAACACTGAAGCTTTCTTT. Translated, it gives CASSLFGVNTEAFF.

A single count supports this clone. The gene calls are TRBV7-9 and TRBJ2-2, with a tentative D call TRBD2 (6 bases). The CDR3 extends over 17 amino acids. V was cut by 5 bases and J by 7 bases, with 23 bases left in between. Germline V lookup: CDR1 SEHNR, CDR2 FQNEAQ (reference sequence). The DNA for the CDR3 is TGTGCCAGCAGCCGCGAAATTGGAGGGGAGGAGGTCGGGGAGCTGTTTTTT. It translates to CASSREIGGEEVGELFF.

The chain combines TRBV11-3 with TRBJ2-2; D may be TRBD1 (6 bases). Germline V CDR1 and CDR2: SGHNT, YENEEA. The ends were cut back, 5 bases at V and 3 bases at J, with 10 bases in the middle. The CDR3 has 14 residues. The CDR3 DNA sequence: TGTGCCAGCAGCGCATACAGGGACACCGGGGAGCTGTTTTTT. Translating gives CASSAYRDTGELFF.

This sequence joins TRBV5-1 and TRBJ1-2; the match to TRBD1 covers 10 bases. J was trimmed by 9 bases and V by 4 bases; bases with no gene match: 12. CDR3 size: 15 residues. CDR1 is SGHRS, CDR2 YFSETQ, per germline. CDR3 in DNA: TGCGCCAGCAGCAATCCCGGGACAGGGGCCGATAGCTACACCTTC. Residues: CASSNPGTGADSYTF.

For this clone: The junction departs from the called germline gene at one end, perhaps through a read error. V usage is TRBV7-2 and J usage is TRBJ2-1, with TRBD2 identical over 12 bases. Germline-derived CDR1 and CDR2 are SGHTA and FQGNSA. This CDR3 contains 14 residues. CDR3: CASRRGLAGSNCVF. The CDR3 DNA sequence: TGTGCCAGCAGGCGAGGACTAGCGGGGTCGAATTGTGTCTTC.

The chain uses TRBV5-1 and TRBJ2-7, with TRBD1 matching over 12 bases. Unmatched junction bases numbered 14, after V lost 3 bases and J lost 1 base. The germline V gene encodes CDR1 SGHRS and CDR2 YFSETQ. CDR3 length equals 19 residues. CDR3 nucleotide sequence: TGCGCCAGCAGCTCCCCCCCCGGGACAGGGGGCTTTCGGTCCTACGAGCAGTACTTC. It yields the protein CASSSPPGTGGFRSYEQYF.

This chain joins TRBV19 and TRBJ1-5; no clear D. With 5 bases removed from V and 0 bases from J, the gap between germline ends came to 11 bases. The V gene's germline CDR1 is LNHDA and CDR2 SQIVND (reference sequence). This CDR3 comprises 15 residues. As DNA, the CDR3 is TGTGCCAGTAGTGGGCGCCGCCATAGCAATCAGCCCCAGCATTTT. As protein: CASSGRRHSNQPQHF.

The chain links TRBV6-2 or TRBV6-3 to TRBJ2-1, with 9 bases identical to TRBD1. The CDR3 consists of 13 residues. Per the germline V gene, CDR1 is MNHEY and CDR2 is SVGEGT. The J segment lost 8 bases and the V segment lost 6 bases, leaving 5 bases of the junction unmatched. The chain's CDR3 is CASSRTGEYEQFF. As DNA, the CDR3 is TGTGCCAGCAGCCGGACAGGGGAGTATGAGCAGTTCTTC.

The chain carries TRBV4-3 and TRBJ2-7, with TRBD1 matching 12 bases. Per germline, CDR1 LGHNA and CDR2 YSLEER. The V and J ends lost 4 bases and 5 bases, in that order; junction bases with no gene match: 3. The CDR3 has 14 residues. CDR3 DNA: TGCGCCAGCAGCCCGGGACAGGGGGCGGACGAGCAGTACTTC. It translates to CASSPGQGADEQYF.

The chain carries TRBV6-5 and TRBJ2-5, with 8 bases lining up with TRBD1. CDR1 MNHEY and CDR2 SVGAGI come from the germline V gene. J was trimmed by 5 bases and V by 2 bases; bases with no gene match: 4. This CDR3 is 14 amino acids long. This chain's CDR3 is CASSYRDRRETQYF. The DNA for the CDR3 is TGTGCCAGCAGTTACCGGGACAGGAGGGAGACCCAGTACTTC.

The chain employs TRBV29-1 and TRBJ2-2; D gene uncertain. Germline V gene sequence: CDR1 SQVTM, CDR2 ANQGSEA. Trimming left V 7 bases short and J 7 bases short, with 10 bases between. The CDR3 totals 11 residues. The CDR3 loop reads CSALVVGELFF. In DNA, the CDR3 is TGCAGCGCTTTAGTTGTCGGGGAGCTGTTTTTT.

This chain uses TRBV6-5 with TRBJ1-1; D unresolved. The CDR3 spans 13 residues. Deletions cut 6 bases from V and 1 base from J, with 9 bases between. CDR1 MNHEY and CDR2 SVGAGI come from the germline V gene. CDR3 residues: CASRDFRNTEAFF. CDR3 DNA sequence: TGTGCCAGCAGGGACTTTCGGAACACTGAAGCTTTCTTT.

This chain connects TRBV5-1 to TRBJ2-3; maybe TRBD2 (6 bases). Germline assignment: CDR1 SGHRS and CDR2 YFSETQ. This CDR3 region has 17 residues. V was shortened by 4 bases and J by 3 bases, with 21 bases between the two germline ends. CDR3 nucleotides: TGCGCCAGCAGCACGGGACTCCTTAGAGGTATTACAGATACGCAGTATTTT. Translating gives CASSTGLLRGITDTQYF.

J is TRBJ1-5 and V is TRBV6-5; 8 bases are shared with TRBD1. Germline loops: CDR1 MNHEY, CDR2 SVGAGI. V lost 5 bases, J lost 7 bases, and 7 bases stayed unmatched. The CDR3 runs to 14 residues. The CDR3 DNA follows: TGTGCCAGCAGTAACCGACAGGGGATGCAGCCCCAGCATTTT. Residues: CASSNRQGMQPQHF.

The V and J genes are TRBV30 and TRBJ1-1, with D hard to call. The CDR3 has 14 amino acids. Germline lookup yields CDR1 GTSNPN and CDR2 SVGIG (reference sequence). Trimming removed 0 bases at V and 8 bases at J, with 16 bases between. The CDR3 reads CAWSVDWPTQEAFF. The CDR3 nucleotides read TGTGCCTGGAGTGTCGACTGGCCTACCCAAGAAGCTTTCTTT.

This clone was detected only once. The rearrangement uses TRBV19 and TRBJ2-1, with 8 bases aligning to TRBD2. Unmatched junction bases numbered 6, after V lost 5 bases and J lost 0 bases. Germline V lookup: CDR1 LNHDA, CDR2 SQIVND (reference sequence). This CDR3 comprises 16 residues. CDR3 sequence: CASSPLAGSSYNEQFF. CDR3 bases: TGTGCCAGTAGTCCTTTAGCGGGAAGCTCCTACAATGAGCAGTTCTTC.

The CDR3: CASSLALAGYNEQFF. CDR3 DNA sequence: TGTGCCAGCAGCTTAGCACTAGCGGGTTACAATGAGCAGTTCTTC. The V gene is TRBV7-2, the J gene TRBJ2-1, with 9 bases aligning to TRBD2. Germline CDR1 is SGHTA and CDR2 is FQGNSA. The ends lost 0 bases at V and 4 bases at J; junction bases unmatched: 1. CDR3 length: 15 amino acids.

The rearrangement links TRBV6-1 to TRBJ1-2; no clear D gene. The length of the CDR3 is 17 residues. The germline gives CDR1 MNHNS, CDR2 SASEGT. V lost 0 bases and J 8 bases, leaving 22 bases between the germline ends. The CDR3 DNA sequence: TGTGCCAGCAGTGAAGCGGGTTCCCTTGAGGACTCAAGGGGCTACACCTTC. Translating it yields CASSEAGSLEDSRGYTF.

This clone was seen a handful of times. This chain uses TRBV15 with TRBJ1-4, with D perhaps matching TRBD1 (6 bases). Germline-derived CDR1 and CDR2 are LNHNV and YYDKDF (reference sequence). The CDR3 has 15 amino acids. V shed 0 bases and J shed 7 bases, with 12 bases lying between them. The CDR3 is CATSREGGLGEKLFF. CDR3 DNA: TGTGCCACCAGCAGAGAGGGGGGGCTGGGTGAAAAACTGTTTTTT.